This T cell receptor (beta chain) was recorded in a study of PD-1 blockade in classical Hodgkin lymphoma. Overall study results and limits: The study found that TCR diversity rose significantly by C4D1 in CD4+ but not CD8+ cells. Reported findings placed baseline TCR diversity lower in newly diagnosed patients (compared with healthy donors).

This CDR3 has 16 amino acids. In germline, CDR1 is LNHDA, CDR2 SQIVND (reference sequence). The trim removed 6 bases at V and 1 base at J, leaving 6 bases unmatched. Data came from immunoSEQ multiplex PCR; TCRdb stores just in-frame clones and leaves some out. The data contain tens of thousands of clones, 82% of them seen just once; the ten biggest clones take up approximately 29%. With no exception, relapse followed autologous stem cell transplantation in all patients, and brentuximab vedotin exposure varied. Worth noting for this clone: As yet, its antigen is unknown.

The V call is TRBV19, the J call TRBJ2-2, with 9 nucleotides matching TRBD1. Sequencing used peripheral blood mononuclear cells (PBMCs), obtained at baseline. This TCR came from a human donor with classical Hodgkin lymphoma. The DNA of the CDR3 is TGTGCCAGTAGCCCGGCGACAGGGGGGAACACCGGGGAGCTGTTTTTT. Its protein product is CASSPATGGNTGELFF.